This T cell receptor (beta chain) derives from a study of blood T cell repertoires in COVID-19. Produced via immunoSEQ multiplex PCR; TCRdb's table is partial and in-frame only. The repertoire holds about 190,000 clones, with approximately 88% as singletons. Input material: peripheral blood. This TCR was recovered from a man in his forties or fifties with acute or convalescent COVID-19.

The CDR3 is CASSSGQGGAGELFF. CDR3 nucleotides: TGTGCCAGCAGCTCTGGACAGGGTGGGGCCGGGGAGCTGTTTTTT. The rearrangement uses TRBV7-9 and TRBJ2-2, with 8 bases matching TRBD1. This CDR3 contains 15 residues. Germline V gene lookup returns CDR1 SEHNR and CDR2 FQNEAQ (reference sequence). The ends lost 4 bases at V and 6 bases at J; junction bases unmatched: 7.